This T cell receptor (beta chain) was observed in a study of T cells in Graves' hyperthyroidism and ophthalmopathy. What was amplified from RNA transcripts were TCR beta CDR3 regions. The HTBI primer set was used in a first-round RT-PCR of the TCR CDR3. One entry per CDR3 protein, called by TCRdb with MiXCR from the multiplex PCR reads. The table records roughly 570,000 distinct CDR3 sequences, around 14% of them present only once. Trimming took 10 bases from V and 3 from J; bases not matched to a gene: 11. The CDR3 has 15 amino acids. Germline V gives CDR1 ENHRY, CDR2 SYGVKD. The sample holds many counts of this clonotype.

This chain joins TRBV10-3 and TRBJ2-1; 8 bases are a match to TRBD2. This TCR derives from a woman aged 25-40 years with Graves' hyperthyroidism. The sequenced material came from blood. The chain's CDR3 is CATFPTSGNYNEQFF. The CDR3 DNA is TGTGCCACCTTCCCAACTAGCGGCAACTACAATGAGCAGTTCTTC.